This T cell receptor beta chain was profiled in a study of CD4 T cell repertoires in COVID-19. Study information: CFSE-low cells expanded roughly nine days with IL-2, then restimulated with other coronavirus spikes.

V lost 5 bases and J lost 8, with 15 bases in between. The germline V gene encodes CDR1 ENHRY and CDR2 SYGVKD. This CDR3 is built from 13 residues. Here immunoSEQ multiplex PCR was the method, and the copy in TCRdb shows in-frame clones only, minus some. The sample has approximately 79,000 clones, around 82% seen once; the top ten hold around 0.59%. This receptor was taken from a human donor who had COVID-19. Here the sequenced sample was CD4+ T cells from peripheral blood, taken after recovery from COVID-19. The chain joins TRBV10-3 to TRBJ1-2; tentative D call: TRBD1 (5 bases). The CDR3 coding sequence is TGTGCCATCAGTCAGGGATCCTTGGGAGGCTACACCTTC. It codes for CAISQGSLGGYTF.